The 32 T cell receptor beta chains presented below share a single source sample, sequenced in a study of blood T cell repertoires in COVID-19. Using immunoSEQ multiplex PCR, the repertoire was profiled, and TCRdb retains in-frame clones only, with some absent. Of 110,000 or so clones listed, roughly nine tenths are singletons. The sequencing input was peripheral blood. These TCRs come from a human donor in a cohort sampled during active COVID-19.

The chain recombines TRBV27 with TRBJ1-3, with 10 bases lining up with TRBD1. With 6 bases clipped from V and 0 bases from J, the junction kept 8 bases outside the gene matches. This CDR3 contains 17 residues. Germline CDR1 is MNHEY and CDR2 is SMNVEV (reference sequence). The CDR3 here is CASSRLTGGSSGNTIYF. CDR3 DNA: TGTGCCAGCAGCCGACTGACAGGGGGCTCCTCTGGAAACACCATATATTTT.

The chain is built from TRBV11-2 and TRBJ2-1, with 9 bases that match TRBD1. The ends lost 5 bases at V and 7 bases at J; junction bases unmatched: 3. The CDR3 is 13 residues long. CDR1 is SGHAT, CDR2 FQNNGV, per germline. The CDR3 spells CASSRDRANEQFF. The CDR3 bases are TGTGCCAGCAGCCGGGACAGGGCAAATGAGCAGTTCTTC. Complete variable domain (other parts from reference TRBV11-2 and TRBJ2-1): EAGVAQSPRYKIIEKRQSVAFWCNPISGHATLYWYQQILGQGPKLLIQFQNNGVVDDSQLPKDRFSAERLKGVDSTLKIQPAKLEDSAVYLCASSRDRANEQFFGPGTRLTVL.

This clone was detected once. This chain connects TRBV25-1 to TRBJ1-1, with a tentative D call TRBD1 (5 bases). Germline CDR1 and CDR2: MGHDK and SYGVNS. Trimming stripped 8 bases from V and 6 bases from J, with 13 bases between. The CDR3 runs to 12 residues. Here the CDR3 DNA reads TGTGCCAGCGCTAAGGGGATCGCTGAAGCTTTCTTT. Translation: CASAKGIAEAFF.

The chain joins TRBV18 to TRBJ2-7; D unresolved. The CDR3 consists of 15 residues. Trimming took 1 base from V and 2 from J, leaving 12 bases between them. Looked up from germline, CDR1 is KGHSH and CDR2 is LQKENI. The CDR3 DNA reads as TGTGCCAGCTCACCACAGTCCCCACTAACCTACGAGCAGTACTTC. It specifies CASSPQSPLTYEQYF.

The chain uses TRBV28 and TRBJ1-3; no clear D gene. This CDR3 contains 13 residues. V was trimmed by 3 bases and J by 5 bases, leaving 8 bases between them. Germline assignment: CDR1 MDHEN and CDR2 SYDVKM. CDR3 sequence (DNA): TGTGCCAGCAGTTTTAGAGGGAGAAACACCATATATTTT. Its protein is CASSFRGRNTIYF.

V and J are TRBV9 and TRBJ2-1; D is perhaps TRBD2 (6 bases). The CDR3 has 16 residues. The V gene lost 2 bases and the J gene lost 8 bases, with 20 bases spanning the gap. CDR1 SGDLS and CDR2 YYNGEE come from the germline V gene. The CDR3 loop reads CASSVREPPNNHEQFF. Here the CDR3 DNA reads TGTGCCAGCAGCGTCCGGGAGCCGCCGAACAACCATGAGCAGTTCTTC.

This chain connects TRBV7-2 to TRBJ1-1; TRBD1 is a possible D gene (6 bases). V lost 1 base to trimming and J lost 0 bases, with 12 bases between them. CDR1 and CDR2 (germline): SGHTA, FQGNSA. The CDR3 totals 16 residues. The CDR3 region is CASSLDRARMNTEAFF. CDR3 bases: TGTGCCAGCAGCTTAGACAGGGCGAGAATGAACACTGAAGCTTTCTTT.

This rearrangement joins TRBV19 to TRBJ1-1; 7 bases fit TRBD1. The germline gives CDR1 LNHDA, CDR2 SQIVND (reference sequence). The V and J ends lost 4 bases and 4 bases, in that order; junction bases with no gene match: 3. The CDR3 is 13 residues long. CDR3 sequence reads: CASSNQGGTEAFF. As DNA, the CDR3 is TGTGCCAGTAGTAATCAGGGGGGCACTGAAGCTTTCTTT.

This clone has a single count. The V and J genes are TRBV3-1 (or the pseudogene TRBV3-2) and TRBJ2-2, with 9 bases matching TRBD2. The junction had 5 bases not matched to a gene; V was cut back by 1 base and J by 5 bases. Germline CDR1 is LGHDT and CDR2 is YNNKEL (reference sequence). This CDR3 contains 16 residues. The CDR3 here is CASSQVLAGVTGELFF. The CDR3 DNA reads as TGTGCCAGCAGCCAAGTACTAGCGGGCGTAACCGGGGAGCTGTTTTTT.

This CDR3 reads CASSFRAGYGYTF. CDR3 nucleotides: TGTGCCAGCAGTTTTAGGGCGGGCTATGGCTACACCTTC. This chain connects TRBV12-3 or TRBV12-4 to TRBJ1-2, with D unresolved. The germline V and J ends were trimmed by 3 bases and 4 bases, with 9 bases remaining between them. CDR3 size: 13 residues.

This clone has just one count. The V and J genes are TRBV5-1 and TRBJ2-1, with a tentative D call TRBD1 (6 bases). Trimming removed 6 bases at V and 5 bases at J, with 12 bases between. The CDR3 is 13 residues long. The V gene's germline CDR1 is SGHRS and CDR2 YFSETQ. The CDR3 DNA follows: TGCGCCAGCAAAGGGGGTGTCGACAATGAGCAGTTCTTC. Amino acids: CASKGGVDNEQFF.

This clone was observed a few times. This chain uses TRBV19 with TRBJ1-1; no clear D gene. V lost 7 bases and J 4 bases, leaving 13 bases between the germline ends. CDR3 length: 13 residues. Germline CDR1 reads LNHDA; CDR2 reads SQIVND (reference sequence). In DNA, the CDR3 is TGTGCCAGTAACCCCCTCCGCAGCACTGAAGCTTTCTTT. Translated: CASNPLRSTEAFF.

The V and J genes are TRBV5-6 and TRBJ2-7; D may be TRBD2 (6 bases). Germline assignment: CDR1 SGHDT and CDR2 YYEEEE. Trimming left V 4 bases short and J 2 bases short, with 16 bases between. This CDR3 comprises 15 residues. The CDR3: CASSPRGTPPYEQYF. The CDR3 region has the DNA TGTGCCAGCAGCCCCCGGGGGACTCCTCCCTACGAGCAGTACTTC.

About this clone itself: One junction end disagrees with the germline gene, perhaps due to a read error. This chain uses TRBV18 with TRBJ1-5; TRBD1 might be the D (6 bases). This CDR3 comprises 15 residues. Germline CDR1 KGHSH, CDR2 LQKENI. DNA of the CDR3: TGTGCCAGCTCACTTCTAACTTGGGACAATGAGCCCCAGCATTTT. The encoded protein is CASSLLTWDNEPQHF.

The gene calls are TRBV7-8 and TRBJ1-5; D call uncertain. The germline V gene has CDR1 SGHVS and CDR2 FQNEAQ. V lost 5 bases and J 4 bases, leaving 9 bases between the germline ends. This CDR3 has 13 residues. DNA for the CDR3: TGTGCCAGCAGCCACAATCTGAATCAGCCCCAGCATTTT. It translates to CASSHNLNQPQHF.

The CDR3: CASSFKGDTEAFF. DNA of the CDR3: TGCGCCAGCAGCTTTAAGGGGGACACTGAAGCTTTCTTT. This chain joins TRBV5-1 and TRBJ1-1; tentatively, D is TRBD1 (6 bases). The CDR3 has 13 amino acids. CDR1 is SGHRS, CDR2 YFSETQ, per germline. The V gene lost 2 bases and the J gene lost 3 bases, with 8 bases spanning the gap.

The chain joins TRBV19 to TRBJ2-2; 8 nucleotides line up with TRBD1. The CDR3 runs 15 residues. Germline lookup yields CDR1 LNHDA and CDR2 SQIVND (reference sequence). With 6 bases clipped from V and 5 bases from J, the junction kept 8 bases outside the gene matches. The CDR3 region is CASRGQDFFTGELFF. DNA for the CDR3: TGTGCCAGTAGGGGACAGGATTTTTTTACCGGGGAGCTGTTTTTT.

The chain couples TRBV5-1 to TRBJ2-3; TRBD1 matches 9 bases. This CDR3 has 15 residues. In germline, CDR1 is SGHRS, CDR2 YFSETQ. V lost 0 bases and J lost 4; bases outside the gene matches: 3. CDR3 sequence reads: CASSLGDREADTQYF. The CDR3 region has the DNA TGCGCCAGCAGCTTGGGGGACAGGGAGGCAGATACGCAGTATTTT.

This chain connects TRBV5-1 to TRBJ1-5; a possible D gene is TRBD1 (5 bases). Germline V gene data show CDR1 as SGHRS and CDR2 as YFSETQ. The V end was cut by 4 bases, the J end by 5 bases, with 16 bases between. The CDR3 is made up of 15 amino acids. CDR3 loop: CASSLDVGEDQPQHF. The CDR3, as DNA: TGCGCCAGCAGCCTGGATGTAGGGGAGGATCAGCCCCAGCATTTT.

This clone has a single count. The V call is TRBV5-4, the J call TRBJ1-4, with a possible D match to TRBD1 (5 bases). Per germline, CDR1 SGHNT and CDR2 YYREEE (reference sequence). This CDR3 has 15 amino acids. V was clipped by 1 base and J by 5 bases, with 12 bases between them. DNA of the CDR3: TGTGCCAGCAGCTTGCCGGGGGGAGGGAATGAAAAACTGTTTTTT. Its protein is CASSLPGGGNEKLFF.

The chain uses TRBV14 and TRBJ2-7; 9 bases are shared with TRBD1. Germline CDR1 SGHDN, CDR2 FVKESK. V was pared by 6 bases and J by 4 bases, with 7 bases of the junction left unmatched. The CDR3 totals 14 residues. This CDR3 reads CASRLQGARYEQYF. The DNA of the CDR3 is TGTGCCAGCAGACTACAGGGGGCGAGGTACGAGCAGTACTTC.

This chain joins TRBV18 and TRBJ1-5; no reliable D call. V was shortened by 3 bases and J by 5 bases, with 11 bases between the two germline ends. Per germline, CDR1 KGHSH and CDR2 LQKENI. The CDR3 covers 14 residues. The CDR3 spells CASSPFPFDQPQHF. For the CDR3, the DNA is TGTGCCAGCTCACCCTTTCCCTTTGATCAGCCCCAGCATTTT.

This chain connects TRBV3-1 (or the pseudogene TRBV3-2) to TRBJ2-5, with D possibly being TRBD2 (5 bases). The CDR3 covers 15 residues. The germline gives CDR1 LGHDT, CDR2 YNNKEL (reference sequence). Deletions cut 3 bases from V and 5 bases from J, with 16 bases between. CDR3 bases: TGTGCCAGCAGCCAGGCGGGCGAGACTGGGGAGACCCAGTACTTC. Translating gives CASSQAGETGETQYF.

The gene calls are TRBV11-3 and TRBJ2-2, with 8 positions matching TRBD2. Germline V CDR1 and CDR2: SGHNT, YENEEA. The V segment lost 2 bases and the J segment 7 bases; nucleotides outside the gene matches: 3. This CDR3 spans 14 amino acids. This CDR3 reads CASSLLREGGELFF. The CDR3 region has the DNA TGTGCCAGCAGCTTACTTCGGGAGGGCGGGGAGCTGTTTTTT.

The chain carries TRBV5-1 and TRBJ2-5; the D gene is possibly TRBD2 (6 bases). Trimming left V 3 bases short and J 7 bases short, with 31 bases between. CDR1 and CDR2 (germline): SGHRS, YFSETQ. The CDR3 contains 19 residues. In nucleotides, the CDR3 is TGCGCCAGCAGCTCGCCCCCTGGGACGAGCGGAGGGCTTGGTGGGACCCAGTACTTC. Its translation is CASSSPPGTSGGLGGTQYF.

The CDR3 protein is CASSLGYSGGTDTQYF. The CDR3 bases are TGTGCCAGCAGTTTAGGGTATAGCGGGGGCACAGATACGCAGTATTTT. The V gene is TRBV28, the J gene TRBJ2-3; TRBD2 matches at 8 bases. In germline, CDR1 is MDHEN, CDR2 SYDVKM. The CDR3 extends over 16 amino acids. V was clipped by 2 bases and J by 1 base; unmatched bases: 5.

This clone has only one observation. The rearrangement links TRBV7-9 to TRBJ2-7, with 8 bases that match TRBD1. CDR3 length equals 16 residues. V was pared by 5 bases and J by 0 bases, with 9 bases of the junction left unmatched. The germline gives CDR1 SEHNR, CDR2 FQNEAQ (reference sequence). DNA for the CDR3: TGTGCCAGCAGCAGCTGGAGGACAGGGTCCTCCTACGAGCAGTACTTC. This gives the protein CASSSWRTGSSYEQYF.

This chain uses TRBV11-3 with TRBJ2-5; no clear D. In germline, CDR1 is SGHNT, CDR2 YENEEA. The CDR3 has 15 amino acids. Between the trimmed V and J ends, which lost 1 base and 4 bases, there was a span of 13 bases. The chain's CDR3 is CASSLGSLSLETQYF. The CDR3 DNA reads TGTGCCAGCAGCTTAGGGTCCCTATCCCTAGAGACCCAGTACTTC.

This chain's CDR3 is CASSRRYVYEQYF. DNA for the CDR3: TGTGCCAGCAGTCGGAGGTATGTCTACGAGCAGTACTTC. The chain carries TRBV7-2 and TRBJ2-7; D might be TRBD2 (5 bases). The germline V gene has CDR1 SGHTA and CDR2 FQGNSA. The CDR3 totals 13 residues. The ends were cut back, 6 bases at V and 3 bases at J, with 12 bases in the middle.

This chain joins TRBV19 and TRBJ2-6, with a weak D call TRBD1 (6 bases). V was shortened by 7 bases and J by 4 bases, with 11 bases between the two germline ends. This CDR3 is 14 amino acids long. Germline-derived CDR1 and CDR2 are LNHDA and SQIVND (reference sequence). The CDR3 region is CASNRVGGANVLTF. The CDR3 DNA is TGTGCCAGTAACAGGGTTGGCGGGGCCAACGTCCTGACTTTC.

The chain combines TRBV5-1 with TRBJ2-7, with 7 bases that match TRBD2. Germline V gene lookup returns CDR1 SGHRS and CDR2 YFSETQ. With V trimmed by 3 bases and J by 3 bases, 12 bases remained unmatched. The CDR3 extends over 16 amino acids. Written as DNA, the CDR3 is TGCGCCAGCAGCTCGTACCCTGGGGGAGGGAACTACGAGCAGTACTTC. Its translation is CASSSYPGGGNYEQYF.

This chain uses TRBV10-1 with TRBJ2-7; D unresolved. The CDR3 sequence is 12 residues long. Trimming left V 3 bases short and J 0 bases short, with 3 bases between. CDR1 and CDR2 (germline): WNHNN, SYGVQD (reference sequence). CDR3 nucleotide sequence: TGCGCCAGCAGTGACAGCTCCTACGAGCAGTACTTC. It is translated as CASSDSSYEQYF.